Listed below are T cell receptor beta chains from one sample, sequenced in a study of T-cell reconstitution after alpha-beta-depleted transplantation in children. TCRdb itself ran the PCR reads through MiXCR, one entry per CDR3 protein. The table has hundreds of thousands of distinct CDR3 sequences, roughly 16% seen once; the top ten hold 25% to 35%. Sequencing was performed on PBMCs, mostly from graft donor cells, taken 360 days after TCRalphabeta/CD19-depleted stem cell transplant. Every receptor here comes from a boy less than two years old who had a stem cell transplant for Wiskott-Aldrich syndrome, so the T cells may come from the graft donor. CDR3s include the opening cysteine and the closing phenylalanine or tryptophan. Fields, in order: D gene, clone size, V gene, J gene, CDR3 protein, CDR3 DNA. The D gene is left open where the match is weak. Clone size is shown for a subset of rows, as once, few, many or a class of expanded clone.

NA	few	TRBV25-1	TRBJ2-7	CASDGSYEQYF	TGTGCCAGCGACGGATCCTACGAGCAGTACTTC
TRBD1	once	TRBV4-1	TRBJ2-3	CASSQETGPYTDTQYF	TGCGCCAGCAGCCAAGAGACAGGGCCCTACACAGATACGCAGTATTTT
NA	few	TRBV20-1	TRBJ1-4	CSAPIREKLFF	TGCAGTGCTCCCATTCGAGAAAAACTGTTTTTT
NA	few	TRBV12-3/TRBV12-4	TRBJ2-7	CASSPYLGNDEQYF	TGTGCCAGCAGTCCGTACTTGGGTAATGACGAGCAGTACTTC
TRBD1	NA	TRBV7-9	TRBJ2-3	CASSLGRGGRTDTQYF	TGTGCCAGCAGCTTAGGAAGAGGGGGCAGAACAGATACGCAGTATTTT
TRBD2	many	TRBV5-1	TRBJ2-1	CASSSWTSGRAPSSYNEQFF	TGCGCCAGCAGCTCATGGACTAGCGGGAGGGCCCCCAGCTCCTACAATGAGCAGTTCTTC
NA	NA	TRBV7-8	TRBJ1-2	CASTPMALMNYGYTF	TGTGCCAGCACCCCGATGGCTTTGATGAACTATGGCTACACCTTC
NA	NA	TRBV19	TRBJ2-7	CASSIRGTYSYEQYF	TGTGCCAGTAGTATAAGAGGGACCTACTCCTACGAGCAGTACTTC
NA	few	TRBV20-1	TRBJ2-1	CSARVNPRGRSSYNEQFF	TGCAGTGCTAGAGTAAACCCCAGGGGTCGGAGCTCCTACAATGAGCAGTTCTTC
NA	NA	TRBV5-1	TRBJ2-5	CASSFQGLGETQYF	TGCGCCAGCAGCTTTCAAGGACTGGGAGAGACCCAGTACTTC
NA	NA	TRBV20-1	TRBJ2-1	CSAPRTFSYNEQFF	TGCAGTGCTCCTCGGACCTTCTCCTACAATGAGCAGTTCTTC
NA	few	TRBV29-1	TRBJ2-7	CSVDIWGTSYEQYF	TGCAGCGTTGATATTTGGGGTACCTCCTACGAGCAGTACTTC
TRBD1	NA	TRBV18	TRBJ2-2	CASSRETGFTGELFF	TGTGCCAGCTCACGCGAGACAGGGTTCACCGGGGAGCTGTTTTTT
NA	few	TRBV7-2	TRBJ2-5	CASSLGSAWAYQETQYF	TGTGCCAGCAGCTTAGGATCGGCATGGGCATACCAAGAGACCCAGTACTTC
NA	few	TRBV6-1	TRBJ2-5	CALRLFKETQYF	TGTGCCCTCCGACTATTCAAAGAGACCCAGTACTTC
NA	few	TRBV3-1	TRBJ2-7	CASSRLSPTGQPYEQYF	TGTGCCAGCAGCCGACTGTCGCCTACTGGACAGCCCTACGAGCAGTACTTC